One and the same sample provided the 25 T cell receptor beta chains below, sequenced in a study of type 1 regulatory T cells. MiXCR, applied by TCRdb to the reads, yields one record per CDR3 protein. The profile shows 80,000 to 100,000 distinct CDR3 sequences, roughly 28% of them singletons. Sequenced input: CD4+ T cells, either the whole sample or a sorted fraction (not recorded which). The receptors stem from a human donor in good health.

This clonotype came up a few times. The V and J genes are TRBV7-2 and TRBJ2-3, with D perhaps TRBD2 (5 bases). V lost 3 bases and J lost 4, with 14 bases in between. CDR1 SGHTA and CDR2 FQGNSA come from the germline V gene. There are 15 residues in the CDR3. Here the CDR3 DNA reads TGTGCCAGCAGCTTGCGGGTAGGGTTGGCAGATACGCAGTATTTT. Its translation: CASSLRVGLADTQYF.

The chain carries TRBV6-2 or TRBV6-3 and TRBJ2-7, with TRBD2 matching over 8 bases. The V gene end was trimmed by 6 bases and the J gene end by 2 bases; junction bases not matched to a gene: 12. This CDR3 region has 16 residues. From germline, CDR1 is MNHEY and CDR2 SVGEGT. CDR3 sequence reads: CASRKGRGRPTYEQYF. In nucleotides, the CDR3 is TGTGCCAGCAGAAAAGGGCGCGGGAGGCCAACCTACGAGCAGTACTTC.

This clonotype was picked up a small number of times. This chain uses TRBV28 with TRBJ2-5; D is possibly TRBD1 (5 bases). Germline V gene lookup returns CDR1 MDHEN and CDR2 SYDVKM. The CDR3 spans 13 residues. V shed 6 bases and J shed 1 base, with 9 bases lying between them. CDR3 sequence reads: CASRTAIQETQYF. In DNA, the CDR3 is TGTGCCAGCAGGACAGCTATCCAAGAGACCCAGTACTTC.

This clonotype was detected only a few times. The chain combines TRBV7-9 with TRBJ2-3, with D perhaps TRBD2 (6 bases). The germline V gene has CDR1 SEHNR and CDR2 FQNEAQ (reference sequence). This CDR3 spans 15 amino acids. V shed 0 bases and J shed 7 bases, with 14 bases lying between them. The DNA of the CDR3 is TGTGCCAGCAGCTTAGCGCTAGCGACGACGAATACGCAGTATTTT. Translated, it gives CASSLALATTNTQYF.

The chain joins TRBV7-2 to TRBJ2-2; D possibly uses TRBD1 or TRBD2 (5 bases each). V was clipped by 5 bases and J by 4 bases, with 17 bases between them. Germline V gene lookup returns CDR1 SGHTA and CDR2 FQGNSA. CDR3 length equals 16 residues. This CDR3 reads CASSKGRVPATGELFF. The CDR3 DNA follows: TGTGCCAGCAGCAAGGGGCGGGTCCCCGCCACCGGGGAGCTGTTTTTT. Using reference TRBV7-2 and TRBJ2-2 for the parts outside the CDR3, the full variable domain is GAGVSQSPSNKVTEKGKDVELRCDPISGHTALYWYRQSLGQGLEFLIYFQGNSAPDKSGLPSDRFSAERTGGSVSTLTIQRTQQEDSAVYLCASSKGRVPATGELFFGEGSRLTVL.

This chain connects TRBV19 to TRBJ2-2; the match to TRBD1 covers 10 bases. The V gene end was trimmed by 6 bases and the J gene end by 6 bases; junction bases not matched to a gene: 13. Germline-derived CDR1 and CDR2 are LNHDA and SQIVND (reference sequence). This CDR3 contains 17 residues. The CDR3 DNA reads as TGTGCCAGTAGCGTCCCGCCCGACAGGGGGCCGGCCGGGGAGCTGTTTTTT. It codes for CASSVPPDRGPAGELFF.

The V gene is TRBV6-6, the J gene TRBJ2-7, with D perhaps TRBD1 (5 bases). The CDR3 has 13 residues. The V gene lost 4 bases and the J gene lost 0 bases, with 7 bases spanning the gap. Per germline, CDR1 MNHNY and CDR2 SVGAGI (reference sequence). CDR3 residues: CASSSGPSYEQYF. The CDR3, as DNA: TGTGCCAGCAGTTCAGGGCCCTCCTACGAGCAGTACTTC.

This clonotype was observed a few times. J is TRBJ2-3 and V is TRBV7-2, with 10 bases aligning to TRBD2. The V and J ends lost 3 bases and 2 bases, in that order; junction bases with no gene match: 5. The CDR3 totals 16 residues. CDR1 and CDR2 from the germline V gene are SGHTA and FQGNSA. CDR3 in DNA: TGTGCCAGCAGCTTCGGGACTAGCGTCCTCACAGATACGCAGTATTTT. Residues: CASSFGTSVLTDTQYF. The full variable domain, rest sourced from reference TRBV7-2 and TRBJ2-3, is GAGVSQSPSNKVTEKGKDVELRCDPISGHTALYWYRQSLGQGLEFLIYFQGNSAPDKSGLPSDRFSAERTGGSVSTLTIQRTQQEDSAVYLCASSFGTSVLTDTQYFGPGTRLTVL.

This chain joins TRBV5-1 and TRBJ2-1, with D possibly being TRBD2 (8 bases). The germline V gene has CDR1 SGHRS and CDR2 YFSETQ. Trimming took 4 bases from V and 3 from J, leaving 35 bases between them. The CDR3 covers 22 residues. The CDR3 bases are TGCGCCAGCAGCATGCCCGACAGGGTTGGTGGGACTAGTTTCCCTGACTACAATGAGCAGTTCTTC. Translated: CASSMPDRVGGTSFPDYNEQFF.

The V and J genes are TRBV7-8 and TRBJ2-7; D possibly uses TRBD1 or TRBD2 (5 bases each). Germline V gene lookup returns CDR1 SGHVS and CDR2 FQNEAQ. V lost 1 base and J lost 3, with 13 bases in between. The CDR3 is made up of 15 amino acids. The CDR3 region has the DNA TGTGCCAGCAGCTTAGGGGGCGGTGGGGGCTACGAGCAGTACTTC. Residues: CASSLGGGGGYEQYF.

The genes are TRBV25-1 and TRBJ1-1; D call uncertain. Trimming took off 4 bases at V and 4 bases at J, with 13 bases between the two ends. Germline V gene sequence: CDR1 MGHDK, CDR2 SYGVNS. The CDR3 extends over 14 amino acids. CDR3 in amino acids: CASSGGSRGTEAFF. The DNA for the CDR3 is TGTGCCAGCAGTGGCGGGTCTCGGGGCACTGAAGCTTTCTTT.

DNA of the CDR3: TGCAGTGCTATTCCAGGGCCCACCGGGGAGCTGTTTTTT. This gives the protein CSAIPGPTGELFF. The J gene is TRBJ2-2, the V gene TRBV20-1, with D perhaps TRBD1 (5 bases). V lost 4 bases and J lost 4, with 10 bases in between. The CDR3 spans 13 residues. Per the germline V gene, CDR1 is DFQATT and CDR2 is SNEGSKA (reference sequence).

The chain couples TRBV7-8 to TRBJ1-4; the D gene is possibly TRBD1 (6 bases). With 0 bases removed from V and 8 bases from J, the gap between germline ends came to 19 bases. There are 17 residues in the CDR3. Germline CDR1 SGHVS, CDR2 FQNEAQ. The DNA of the CDR3 is TGTGCCAGCAGCTTAGCACAGGGAGGGCGGGTTGGCGAAAAACTGTTTTTT. This codes for CASSLAQGGRVGEKLFF.

The chain combines TRBV20-1 with TRBJ1-6, with 7 bases aligning to TRBD1. Trimming took 5 bases from V and 9 from J; bases not matched to a gene: 10. Germline CDR1 is DFQATT and CDR2 is SNEGSKA (reference sequence). The length of the CDR3 is 14 residues. In DNA, the CDR3 is TGCAGTGCTGAGTTGACAGGGTTGGGTTCACCCCTCCACTTT. The encoded protein is CSAELTGLGSPLHF.

The V call is TRBV5-1, the J call TRBJ2-4; D remains ambiguous. Germline V gene data show CDR1 as SGHRS and CDR2 as YFSETQ. The CDR3 sequence is 12 residues long. V lost 0 bases, J lost 9 bases, and 7 bases lay in between. CDR3 bases: TGCGCCAGCAGCTTGGAGGTGGGCATTCAGTACTTC. Translating it yields CASSLEVGIQYF.

This clonotype came up a few times. This sequence joins TRBV6-1 and TRBJ2-3; 10 positions match TRBD2. CDR1 is MNHNS and CDR2 is SASEGT in the germline V gene. The CDR3 is 16 amino acids. V shed 0 bases, J shed 7 bases, and the junction held 7 bases outside the gene matches. The CDR3 region has the DNA TGTGCCAGCAGTGAAGCGGCAGCGGGAGGGCCGAATACGCAGTATTTT. Its protein is CASSEAAAGGPNTQYF.

This clonotype has only a few counts. The chain carries TRBV2 and TRBJ2-5; TRBD1 or TRBD2 may be the D gene (5 bases each). The CDR3 is 14 residues long. CDR1 and CDR2 (germline): SNHLY, FYNNEI. V was shortened by 11 bases and J by 2 bases, with 18 bases between the two germline ends. The CDR3 spells CAGPGRIIQETQYF. The DNA of the CDR3 is TGTGCCGGACCGGGACGGATCATACAAGAGACCCAGTACTTC. The full variable domain, in which reference TRBV2 and TRBJ2-5 provide the parts outside the CDR3, is EPEVTQTPSHQVTQMGQEVILRCVPISNHLYFYWYRQILGQKVEFLVSFYNNEISEKSEIFDDQFSVERPDGSNFTLKIRSTKLEDSAMYFCAGPGRIIQETQYFGPGTRLLVL.

The genes are TRBV20-1 and TRBJ2-7; the match to TRBD2 covers 8 bases. CDR1 is DFQATT, CDR2 SNEGSKA, per germline (reference sequence). V was pared by 4 bases and J by 6 bases, with 8 bases of the junction left unmatched. There are 13 residues in the CDR3. CDR3 amino acids: CSAKGLGHGEQYF. The CDR3 DNA reads TGCAGTGCTAAGGGACTAGGCCACGGCGAGCAGTACTTC.

The chain joins TRBV15 to TRBJ1-2; D ambiguous. This CDR3 contains 13 residues. Looked up from germline, CDR1 is LNHNV and CDR2 is YYDKDF (reference sequence). Trimming shortened V by 0 bases and J by 6 bases, and 8 bases separated the two germline ends. The CDR3 sequence: CATSRDRRNGYTF. The DNA for the CDR3 is TGTGCCACCAGCAGAGATCGGCGGAATGGCTACACCTTC.

This clonotype was found a few times. The chain recombines TRBV18 with TRBJ2-7, with D possibly TRBD2 on 6 matching bases. Trimming took 1 base from V and 4 from J, leaving 14 bases between them. The length of the CDR3 is 15 residues. Per germline, CDR1 KGHSH and CDR2 LQKENI. CDR3 sequence (DNA): TGTGCCAGCTCACCACGGAATGGGACTGGGTACGAGCAGTACTTC. It encodes CASSPRNGTGYEQYF.

This clonotype appeared a few times. V is TRBV20-1 and J is TRBJ2-7; no clear D. CDR3 length equals 13 residues. CDR1 and CDR2 (germline): DFQATT, SNEGSKA (reference sequence). V lost 5 bases to trimming and J lost 0 bases, with 11 bases between them. The CDR3 DNA is TGCAGTGCTCCGCGGAGCGCCTCCTACGAGCAGTACTTC. Its protein is CSAPRSASYEQYF.

This chain links TRBV19 with TRBJ2-5; the match to TRBD2 covers 12 bases. The V segment lost 5 bases and the J segment 5 bases; nucleotides outside the gene matches: 6. This CDR3 is built from 15 residues. The germline CDR1 and CDR2 sequences are LNHDA and SQIVND (reference sequence). CDR3 sequence reads: CASSERLAGVETQYF. For the CDR3, the DNA is TGTGCCAGTAGTGAGCGACTAGCGGGAGTGGAGACCCAGTACTTC.

This clonotype was detected only a few times. V and J are TRBV4-1 and TRBJ2-3; 9 positions match TRBD2. The CDR3 runs 18 residues. Germline V gene lookup returns CDR1 MGHRA and CDR2 YSYEKL. V lost 2 bases, J lost 0 bases, and 9 bases stayed unmatched. CDR3 coding DNA: TGCGCCAGCAGCCAATACCCTCGGACTAGCGAGAGCACAGATACGCAGTATTTT. As protein: CASSQYPRTSESTDTQYF.

The V call is TRBV20-1, the J call TRBJ2-3; the match to TRBD2 covers 10 bases. The junction had 10 bases not matched to a gene; V was cut back by 0 bases and J by 10 bases. Germline V gives CDR1 DFQATT, CDR2 SNEGSKA (reference sequence). This CDR3 comprises 15 residues. DNA for the CDR3: TGCAGTGCTAGAGATCCAGTGAGCGGGAGGGGGGCGCAGTATTTT. Translation gives CSARDPVSGRGAQYF.

The chain employs TRBV7-9 and TRBJ2-1; 7 bases match TRBD2. After removal of 4 bases from V and 0 bases from J, the junction contained 9 bases not matched to a gene. Germline V gene data show CDR1 as SEHNR and CDR2 as FQNEAQ (reference sequence). The CDR3 sequence is 17 residues long. The CDR3 nucleotides read TGTGCCAGCAGCTCCCAGCATCGCGGGAGCTCCTACAATGAGCAGTTCTTC. The encoded protein is CASSSQHRGSSYNEQFF.